The 10 T cell receptor beta chains below all came from one sample that was sequenced in a study of blood T cell repertoires in COVID-19. Generated by immunoSEQ multiplex PCR, the TCRdb table keeps only in-frame clones and is missing some. The table has 150,000 to 200,000 clones, approximately 88% seen once; the top ten hold roughly 4.2%. The sample consisted of peripheral blood. Every receptor here comes from a woman younger than 45 with acute or convalescent COVID-19.

The chain carries TRBV6-1 and TRBJ1-2, with D perhaps TRBD1 (6 bases). Germline CDR1 reads MNHNS; CDR2 reads SASEGT. The CDR3 has 16 residues. V shed 0 bases and J shed 4 bases, with 15 bases lying between them. The CDR3 nucleotides read TGTGCCAGCAGTGAAGCGCTTCGGGGGGGCGGCTATGGCTACACCTTC. It encodes CASSEALRGGGYGYTF.

The gene calls are TRBV5-1 and TRBJ1-2; 9 bases agree with TRBD1. Trimming at V came to 3 bases and at J to 5 bases, leaving 5 bases not matched to a gene. The CDR3 contains 14 residues. Germline V gives CDR1 SGHRS, CDR2 YFSETQ. In nucleotides, the CDR3 is TGCGCCAGCAGCTCGCTGACAGGGGGATATGGCTACACCTTC. As protein: CASSSLTGGYGYTF.

CDR3 coding DNA: TGTGCCAGCTCCCCGGAGAGGGACAATGAGCAGTTCTTC. Its translation is CASSPERDNEQFF. The chain joins TRBV18 to TRBJ2-1, with D possibly matching TRBD2 (5 bases). Germline CDR1 KGHSH, CDR2 LQKENI. V lost 6 bases to trimming and J lost 5 bases, with 11 bases between them. This CDR3 has 13 amino acids.

This sequence joins TRBV27 and TRBJ2-1; the D gene is possibly TRBD2 (7 bases). Germline values: CDR1 MNHEY, CDR2 SMNVEV (reference sequence). The CDR3 consists of 12 residues. V was cut by 8 bases and J by 4 bases, with 9 bases left in between. The CDR3 spells CASGRGYNEQFF. CDR3 in DNA: TGTGCCAGCGGGAGGGGGTACAATGAGCAGTTCTTC.

This chain's CDR3 is CASSEARGLKAYEQYF. The CDR3 bases are TGTGCCAGCAGTGAAGCCCGAGGACTAAAGGCCTACGAGCAGTACTTC. This chain connects TRBV2 to TRBJ2-7; tentative D call: TRBD2 (6 bases). Germline values: CDR1 SNHLY, CDR2 FYNNEI. CDR3 length: 16 amino acids. The V and J ends lost 0 bases and 2 bases respectively, with 14 bases between them.

This clone occurred once. This sequence joins TRBV25-1 and TRBJ1-4; weak D call: TRBD1 (5 bases). The CDR3 length is 16 residues. Trimming took 4 bases from V and 4 from J, leaving 16 bases between them. CDR1 MGHDK and CDR2 SYGVNS come from the germline V gene. The CDR3 sequence: CASSAQLGRDNEKLFF. The DNA for the CDR3 is TGTGCCAGCAGTGCACAACTCGGCAGGGATAATGAAAAACTGTTTTTT.

The chain carries TRBV7-9 and TRBJ2-1, with a tentative D call TRBD2 (6 bases). This CDR3 is 12 amino acids long. Between the trimmed V and J ends, which lost 7 bases and 7 bases, there was a span of 11 bases. CDR1 and CDR2 (germline): SEHNR, FQNEAQ (reference sequence). The CDR3 DNA sequence: TGTGCCAGCACGGGACTTTTAAATGAGCAGTTCTTC. Encoded protein: CASTGLLNEQFF.

The J gene is TRBJ1-2, the V gene TRBV28; D gene uncertain. The V end was cut by 5 bases, the J end by 9 bases, with 13 bases between. Germline assignment: CDR1 MDHEN and CDR2 SYDVKM. The CDR3 totals 12 residues. The DNA for the CDR3 is TGTGCCAGCAGTCCTAGCTCGGAGAGCTACACCTTC. Translated: CASSPSSESYTF.

V and J are TRBV5-1 and TRBJ2-3, with TRBD1 matching 9 bases. CDR3 size: 14 residues. Germline values: CDR1 SGHRS, CDR2 YFSETQ. V lost 4 bases to trimming and J lost 3 bases; unmatched junction nucleotides: 3. The CDR3 loop reads CASSRDRVTDTQYF. CDR3 nucleotides: TGCGCCAGCAGCCGGGACAGGGTTACAGATACGCAGTATTTT.

J is TRBJ2-2 and V is TRBV28; D remains unclear. Trimming left V 5 bases short and J 10 bases short, with 5 bases between. CDR1 MDHEN and CDR2 SYDVKM come from the germline V gene. The CDR3 spans 10 residues. DNA for the CDR3: TGTGCCAGCAGTGGGCAGGAGCTGTTTTTT. Translating gives CASSGQELFF. Combining the CDR3 with reference TRBV28 and TRBJ2-2 gives the whole variable domain DVKVTQSSRYLVKRTGEKVFLECVQDMDHENMFWYRQDPGLGLRLIYFSYDVKMKEKGDIPEGYSVSREKKERFSLILESASTNQTSMYLCASSGQELFFGEGSRLTVL.